The text below deals with one T cell receptor (beta chain). What it recognizes is unknown. Germline V gene lookup returns CDR1 SGHRS and CDR2 YFSETQ. This CDR3 has 16 amino acids. V dropped 4 bases and J dropped 0 bases, with 17 bases sitting between them. Some clones are missing from TCRdb's copy, which holds only in-frame ones; the method was immunoSEQ multiplex PCR. The sample carries about 140,000 clones, about 92% recorded once. The sample belongs to a study of T cell responses to AZD1222 COVID-19 vaccine. Regarding the study as a whole: Increases in Spike-specific TCR breadth and depth were seen after two AZD1222 doses. It was only after the peak T cell response that any repertoires were sampled.

Sequencing was performed on peripheral blood, taken on day 0 of AZD1222 vaccination. The source of this sequence is an adult in good health. This rearrangement joins TRBV5-1 to TRBJ2-7, with D perhaps matching TRBD1 (6 bases). The CDR3 DNA is TGCGCCAGCAGCAGAGCGACAGGCCAGAGCTCCTACGAGCAGTACTTC. This encodes CASSRATGQSSYEQYF.